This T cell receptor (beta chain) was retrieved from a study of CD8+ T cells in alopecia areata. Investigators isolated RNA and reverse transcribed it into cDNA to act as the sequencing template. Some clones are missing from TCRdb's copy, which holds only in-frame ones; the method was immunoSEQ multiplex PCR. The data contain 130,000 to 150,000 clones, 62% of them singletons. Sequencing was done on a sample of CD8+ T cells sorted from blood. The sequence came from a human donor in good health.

The CDR3 DNA sequence: TGCAGCGTTGAATCGGGTCAGACCCTGATGAACACTGAAGCTTTCTTT. Protein product: CSVESGQTLMNTEAFF. The rearrangement uses TRBV29-1 and TRBJ1-1; D remains unclear. V lost 2 bases and J lost 0, with 16 bases in between. CDR3 size: 16 residues. CDR1 and CDR2 (germline): SQVTM, ANQGSEA.